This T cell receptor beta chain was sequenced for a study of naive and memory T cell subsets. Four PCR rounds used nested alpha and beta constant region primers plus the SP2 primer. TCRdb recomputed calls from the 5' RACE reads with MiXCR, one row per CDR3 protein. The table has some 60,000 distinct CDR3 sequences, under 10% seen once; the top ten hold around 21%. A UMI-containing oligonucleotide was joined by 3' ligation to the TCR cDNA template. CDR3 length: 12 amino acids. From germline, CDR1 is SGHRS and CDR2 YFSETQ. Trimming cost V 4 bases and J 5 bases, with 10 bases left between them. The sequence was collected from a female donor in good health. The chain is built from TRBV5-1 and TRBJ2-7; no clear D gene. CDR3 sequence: CASSPFGDEQYF. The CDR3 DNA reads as TGCGCCAGCAGCCCATTTGGGGACGAGCAGTACTTC.